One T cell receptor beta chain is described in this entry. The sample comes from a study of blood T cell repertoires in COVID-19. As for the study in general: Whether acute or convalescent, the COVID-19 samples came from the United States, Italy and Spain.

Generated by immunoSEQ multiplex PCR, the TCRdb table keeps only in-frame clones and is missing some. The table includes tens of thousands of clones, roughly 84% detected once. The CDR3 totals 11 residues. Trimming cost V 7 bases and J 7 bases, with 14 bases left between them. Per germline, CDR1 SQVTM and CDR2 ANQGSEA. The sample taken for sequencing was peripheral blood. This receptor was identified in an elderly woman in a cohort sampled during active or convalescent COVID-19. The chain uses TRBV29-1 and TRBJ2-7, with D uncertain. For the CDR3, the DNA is TGCAGCGCCTTTGACAAGATTGAGCAGTACTTC. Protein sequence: CSAFDKIEQYF.